Sequencing of this T cell receptor (beta chain) was carried out in a study of cytomegalovirus exposure and HLA in healthy donors. PCR involved 60 Vbeta and 13 Jbeta primers. Clones were read by immunoSEQ multiplex PCR, and TCRdb kept only the in-frame ones, dropping some. In all, the sample yields roughly 80,000 clones. Notes on this clone: Its antigen is as yet unknown.

V was cut by 0 bases and J by 0 bases, with 6 bases left in between. CDR1 is SEHNR, CDR2 FQNEAQ, per germline (reference sequence). The CDR3 runs 15 residues. Study-wide results and limits: Presence/absence analyses supposed approximately even sequencing depth among donors. Fewer N-insertions than the roughly 670-donor mean were reportedly shown by an Asian-associated ancestry cluster in a later analysis.

The rearrangement uses TRBV7-9 and TRBJ2-1; TRBD2 might be the D (6 bases). The TCR comes from a woman younger than 45 in good health and CMV-seronegative. Sequenced: PBMCs. The CDR3 here is CASSLAGSSYNEQFF. CDR3 nucleotides: TGTGCCAGCAGCTTAGCCGGGAGCTCCTACAATGAGCAGTTCTTC.